This record looks at one T cell receptor (beta chain) sequence and its context. Its antigen is unknown. This sample is part of a study of siplizumab effects on memory and regulatory T cells. Study-wide results and limits: A minor fraction of alloreactive clones, and no more, mapped to unstimulated subsets. Roughly 75-96% of proliferating CD4+ or CD8+ clones lacked a naive or memory phenotype that could be assigned.

Method: immunoSEQ multiplex PCR; TCRdb's copy keeps in-frame clones and lacks some. Found here are around 100,000 clones, roughly 93% of them singletons; the top ten hold 1% to 1.5%. Germline V gene sequence: CDR1 SGDLS, CDR2 YYNGEE. The length of the CDR3 is 14 residues. Trimming cost V 0 bases and J 9 bases, with 13 bases left between them. The clonotype originates from a human donor in good health. Input material: non-Treg CD4+ T cells sorted from blood. This chain connects TRBV9 to TRBJ1-5; TRBD1 might be the D (5 bases). CDR3: CASSVGDPISPQHF. For the CDR3, the DNA is TGTGCCAGCAGCGTAGGGGACCCAATCTCGCCCCAGCATTTT.